This T cell receptor (beta chain) was identified in a study of blood T cell repertoires in COVID-19. Study details: Samples representing acute and convalescent COVID-19 were sourced from the United States, Italy and Spain.

This CDR3 comprises 14 residues. Germline CDR1 reads MNHEY; CDR2 reads SVGEGT. V was clipped by 2 bases and J by 2 bases, with 10 bases between them. Authors' data handling: Reference gene primer amplification gave nucleated cell count estimates. Here immunoSEQ multiplex PCR was the method, and the copy in TCRdb shows in-frame clones only, minus some. That table supplies the V and J calls and clone size; D and trimming were determined from the DNA. The table includes some 120,000 clones, over 85% detected once. Input material: peripheral blood. This clonotype originated in a man aged 45 to 65 with active COVID-19. The J gene is TRBJ2-7, the V gene TRBV6-2 or TRBV6-3; D gene uncertain. Here the CDR3 reads CASSYDLQTYEQYF. CDR3 nucleotides: TGTGCCAGCAGTTACGATCTGCAGACCTACGAGCAGTACTTC.